The 8 T cell receptor beta chains presented below share a single source sample, sequenced in a study of OX40 agonist ivuxolimab in advanced cancers. Profiling relied on immunoSEQ multiplex PCR, and the TCRdb table lists in-frame clones only, not all of them. The repertoire holds approximately 91,000 clones, with roughly 89% as singletons. The sample here was CD4+ or CD8+ T cells sorted from blood, taken in a trial of the OX40 agonist ivuxolimab. Receptor source: an adult with an advanced solid tumor such as melanoma, head and neck, liver or kidney cancer.

The chain links TRBV5-5 to TRBJ2-7; D is tentatively TRBD1 or TRBD2 (6 bases each). The CDR3 totals 16 residues. V lost 4 bases and J lost 3, with 20 bases in between. Per germline, CDR1 SGHKS and CDR2 YYEKEE (reference sequence). The CDR3 nucleotides are TGTGCCAGCAGCCACAATCGAGTGGGGGGCCGCTACGAGCAGTACTTC. Translating gives CASSHNRVGGRYEQYF.

The J gene is TRBJ2-7, the V gene TRBV7-9, with 8 positions matching TRBD1. V shed 1 base and J 6 bases; nucleotides not matched to a gene: 8. Looked up from germline, CDR1 is SEHNR and CDR2 is FQNEAQ (reference sequence). The CDR3 is made up of 15 amino acids. CDR3 sequence reads: CASSLEDRGLGEQYF. The CDR3 coding sequence is TGTGCCAGCAGCTTAGAAGACAGGGGTCTCGGCGAGCAGTACTTC.

The V call is TRBV7-9, the J call TRBJ1-2, with D possibly being TRBD1 (5 bases). Germline V gene lookup returns CDR1 SEHNR and CDR2 FQNEAQ (reference sequence). CDR3 size: 13 residues. V was cut by 3 bases and J by 4 bases, with 9 bases left in between. CDR3 loop: CASSLGEFYGYTF. CDR3 sequence (DNA): TGTGCCAGCAGCTTGGGGGAGTTCTATGGCTACACCTTC.

This chain connects TRBV4-3 to TRBJ2-1, with unresolved D. Germline-derived CDR1 and CDR2 are LGHNA and YSLEER. Trimming removed 0 bases from V and 6 bases from J, with 9 bases in between. This CDR3 is 14 amino acids long. CDR3 DNA: TGCGCCAGCAGCCAAGAAGGGCGGACCAATGAGCAGTTCTTC. Amino acids: CASSQEGRTNEQFF.

This clone was found a few times. Given the absence of the conserved phenylalanine or tryptophan at the CDR3 end, a read error is likely. The rearrangement joins TRBV10-2 to TRBJ1-6, with D possibly TRBD1 on 5 matching bases. With 6 bases removed from V and 6 bases from J, the gap between germline ends came to 9 bases. This CDR3 is 13 amino acids long. Germline V CDR1 and CDR2: WSHSY, SAAADI. Here the CDR3 reads CASRDSFNSPLHL. The CDR3 nucleotides read TGCGCCAGCAGAGACAGTTTTAATTCACCCCTCCACCTT.

The chain has TRBV15 and TRBJ2-3, with D perhaps matching TRBD2 (6 bases). This CDR3 contains 16 residues. In germline, CDR1 is LNHNV, CDR2 YYDKDF (reference sequence). V lost 1 base and J lost 4, with 15 bases in between. CDR3 region: CATSRGGAQRADTQYF. The CDR3 nucleotides read TGTGCCACCAGCAGAGGGGGCGCCCAGCGGGCAGATACGCAGTATTTT.

CDR3 loop: CASSLGRDEQYF. The DNA for the CDR3 is TGCGCCAGCAGCTTGGGGAGGGACGAGCAGTACTTC. The chain links TRBV5-1 to TRBJ2-7; D possibly corresponds to TRBD2 (6 bases). Germline CDR1 SGHRS, CDR2 YFSETQ. There are 12 residues in the CDR3. Trimming pared 0 bases from V and 5 bases from J, leaving 6 bases between.

V and J are TRBV5-4 and TRBJ1-2; tentative D call: TRBD1 (6 bases). V dropped 3 bases and J dropped 8 bases, with 14 bases sitting between them. Germline CDR1 reads SGHNT; CDR2 reads YYREEE (reference sequence). The CDR3 extends over 13 amino acids. The CDR3 DNA reads TGTGCCAGCAGCTCACGGAACAGGGAAGGCTACACCTTC. It translates to CASSSRNREGYTF.